This is a list of T cell receptor beta chains from one sample in a study of blood T cell repertoires in COVID-19. The repertoire was sequenced with immunoSEQ multiplex PCR; TCRdb's copy has only in-frame clones and lacks some. The table shows around 150,000 clones, with 88% occurring only once. The sample was peripheral blood. The source of these receptors is a man in his 60s with active or convalescent COVID-19. Each CDR3 is given with its conserved first and last residue. A D gene is named only where the DNA matches it firmly. Rows may omit the clone size; those that give it use once, few, many or a size class.

TRBJ2-4	TRBD1	once	TRBV29-1	TGCAGCGTTGATGGGACAGGGGGCTTCATTCAGTACTTC	CSVDGTGGFIQYF
TRBJ2-5	-	few	TRBV6-5	TGTGCCAGCAGTTATTTCGGCACAGTCCAAGAGACCCAGTACTTC	CASSYFGTVQETQYF
TRBJ2-7	-	-	TRBV27	TGTGCCAGCAGTTTTAAGTCGTCGGCCTACGAGCAGTACTTC	CASSFKSSAYEQYF
TRBJ1-2	TRBD1	once	TRBV28	TGTGCCAGCAGTCCCCTGACAGGGGCCTATGGCTACACCTTC	CASSPLTGAYGYTF
TRBJ1-2	-	once	TRBV6-1	TGTGCCAGCAGTGAAGGGTACCCCCGTAGCTATGGCTACACCTTC	CASSEGYPRSYGYTF
TRBJ1-2	TRBD1	-	TRBV7-2	TGTGCCAGCAGCTTAGGTACGGACAGGGGGCTCGGCTACACCTTC	CASSLGTDRGLGYTF
TRBJ1-3	-	few	TRBV5-6	TGTGCCAGCAGCTCAGGCGGGGGCCTGCAGGGAAACACCATATATTTT	CASSSGGGLQGNTIYF
TRBJ2-1	-	-	TRBV7-8	TGTGCCAGCAGCTTGGCGACAGTTTTCTCCTACAATGAGCAGTTCTTC	CASSLATVFSYNEQFF
TRBJ2-2	-	-	TRBV27	TGTGCCAGCAGTTTCTGGGCCCCCGGGGAGCTGTTTTTT	CASSFWAPGELFF
TRBJ1-2	-	-	TRBV9	TGTGCCAGCAGCCCAACGGGGAGGCATGGCTACACCTTC	CASSPTGRHGYTF
TRBJ2-5	TRBD2	-	TRBV4-1	TGCGCCAGCAGCCAAGATGGGACTAGTGCAGAGACCCAGTACTTC	CASSQDGTSAETQYF
TRBJ2-1	TRBD1	-	TRBV5-5	TGTGCCAGCAGCTTCCGGACAGGATTTAGCGATGAGCAGTTCTTC	CASSFRTGFSDEQFF
TRBJ2-7	-	-	TRBV5-4	TGTGCCAGCAGCCACGACAGATACGAGCAGTACTTC	CASSHDRYEQYF
TRBJ2-1	TRBD2	-	TRBV10-3	TGTGCCATCAGTGAGTCGGGACTAGTCAATGAGCAGTTCTTC	CAISESGLVNEQFF
TRBJ1-5	TRBD1	-	TRBV25-1	TGTGCCAGCCGGCTGGAGGGTTCCGGGACAGGGGGCAATCAGCCCCAGCATTTT	CASRLEGSGTGGNQPQHF
TRBJ2-1	-	-	TRBV28	TGTGCCAGCAGTTTACAGGGGAATGAGCAGTTCTTC	CASSLQGNEQFF
TRBJ2-5	TRBD2	-	TRBV5-6	TGTGCCAGCAGCTTGTTGGGTAGCGGGAGCCAAGAGACCCAGTACTTC	CASSLLGSGSQETQYF
TRBJ1-4	-	-	TRBV30	TGTGCCTGGAACCTTGGGAAGACGGGGGAAAAACTGTTTTTT	CAWNLGKTGEKLFF
TRBJ2-2	TRBD1	once	TRBV5-1	TGCGCCAGCAGCAAGGGACAGGGTACGAACACCGGGGAGCTGTTTTTT	CASSKGQGTNTGELFF
TRBJ2-7	TRBD2	few	TRBV3-1/TRBV3-2	TGTGCCAGCAGCCTACCTAGCGGGAGCGGCGAGCAGTACTTC	CASSLPSGSGEQYF
TRBJ2-1	TRBD1	-	TRBV6-5	TGTGCCAGCAGTCGGAACAGGGGGCAAGCCAATGAGCAGTTCTTC	CASSRNRGQANEQFF
TRBJ2-2	-	-	TRBV11-3	TGTGCCAGCAGCTTAACGGGAGCCGGGGAGCTGTTTTTT	CASSLTGAGELFF
TRBJ2-7	TRBD1	-	TRBV9	TGTGCCAGCAGCCGTCAAGGGGGCTTTGACGAGCAGTACTTC	CASSRQGGFDEQYF
TRBJ1-3	TRBD1	-	TRBV18	TGTGCCAGCTCACCACAATCTGACAGGGGACGAAACACCATATATTTT	CASSPQSDRGRNTIYF
TRBJ2-6	TRBD1	-	TRBV27	TGTGCCAGCAGTGAAACGACAGGGGTTGGGGCCGGGGCCAACGTCCTGACTTTC	CASSETTGVGAGANVLTF
TRBJ2-5	TRBD1	-	TRBV19	TGTGCCAGTAGTACGGGGGACAGGGCCCCAGAGACCCAGTACTTC	CASSTGDRAPETQYF
TRBJ2-7	-	-	TRBV20-1	TGCAGTGCTAGTTCTACTAAGGGCGGGATGAGCGAGCAGTACTTC	CSASSTKGGMSEQYF
TRBJ2-7	TRBD2	-	TRBV5-1	TGCGCCAGCAGCCCATTCAGCGGGAGCGGGTACGAGCAGTACTTC	CASSPFSGSGYEQYF
TRBJ1-5	-	-	TRBV6-5	TGTGCCAGCAGTTACTCGTGGGCAGGCGGGCAGCCCCAGCATTTT	CASSYSWAGGQPQHF
TRBJ2-5	TRBD1	-	TRBV28	TGTGCCAGCAGCCACCAGACAGGGTTGGAGACCCAGTACTTC	CASSHQTGLETQYF